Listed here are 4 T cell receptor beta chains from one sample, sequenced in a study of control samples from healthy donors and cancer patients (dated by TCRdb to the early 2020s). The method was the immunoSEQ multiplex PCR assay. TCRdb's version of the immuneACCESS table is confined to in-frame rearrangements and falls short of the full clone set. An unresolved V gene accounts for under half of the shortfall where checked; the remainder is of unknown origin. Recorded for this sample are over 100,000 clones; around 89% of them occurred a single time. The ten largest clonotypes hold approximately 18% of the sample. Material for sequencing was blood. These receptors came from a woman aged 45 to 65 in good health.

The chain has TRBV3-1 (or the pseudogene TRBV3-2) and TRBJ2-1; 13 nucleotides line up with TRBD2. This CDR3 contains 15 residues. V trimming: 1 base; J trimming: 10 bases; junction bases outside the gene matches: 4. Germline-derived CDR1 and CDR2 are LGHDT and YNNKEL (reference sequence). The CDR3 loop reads CASSQAGLAGQEQFF. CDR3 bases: TGTGCCAGCAGCCAAGCGGGACTAGCGGGACAGGAGCAGTTCTTC.

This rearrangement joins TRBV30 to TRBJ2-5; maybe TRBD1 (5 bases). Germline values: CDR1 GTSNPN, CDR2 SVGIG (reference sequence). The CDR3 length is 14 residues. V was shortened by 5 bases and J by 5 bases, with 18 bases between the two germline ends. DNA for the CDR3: TGTGCCTGGGGGCTGGGGCCAAGTGGGGAGACCCAGTACTTC. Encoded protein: CAWGLGPSGETQYF.

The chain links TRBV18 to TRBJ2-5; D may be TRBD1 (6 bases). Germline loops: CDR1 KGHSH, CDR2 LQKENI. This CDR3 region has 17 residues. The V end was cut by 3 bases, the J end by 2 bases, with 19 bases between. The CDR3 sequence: CASSPQGTSRGQETQYF. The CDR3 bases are TGTGCCAGCTCACCTCAGGGGACCAGCCGTGGTCAAGAGACCCAGTACTTC.

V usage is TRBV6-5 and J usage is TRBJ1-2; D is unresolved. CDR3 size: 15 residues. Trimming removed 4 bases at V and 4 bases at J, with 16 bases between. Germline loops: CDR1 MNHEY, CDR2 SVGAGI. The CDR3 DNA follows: TGTGCCAGCAGTTTACAGTCGGCAGGCTCCTATGGCTACACCTTC. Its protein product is CASSLQSAGSYGYTF.